The entry that follows covers one T cell receptor beta chain sequence. Antigen: not known. CD4+ T cells specific for antigen were expanded with viral peptide pools by the ViraFEST assay before sequencing. The culture ran for less than 12 days, and then CD4+ T cells were isolated. Either the BNT162b2 or mRNA-1273 vaccine was given to participants in two doses. All vaccine recipients tested negative for nucleocapsid antibodies and had never contracted SARS-CoV-2 infection. Replacing half the medium with IL-2 medium was done on days 3 and 7. The entry originates in a study of vaccination effects on CD4 cells after COVID-19. Repertoires were generated with immunoSEQ multiplex PCR, while TCRdb's copy carries only in-frame clones and drops some. Among about 35,000 clones listed, around 82% were seen once. The V and J ends lost 4 bases and 0 bases respectively, with 21 bases between them. The germline V gene encodes CDR1 SGDLS and CDR2 YYNGEE. The CDR3 has 18 residues.

The input for sequencing was CD4+ T cells from PBMCs cultured with HCoV-NL63 spike peptides, taken after COVID-19 vaccination. The receptor was isolated from a human donor who received a COVID-19 vaccine. Some clones in this sample may be carry-over from other donors' samples. V is TRBV9 and J is TRBJ2-3; possibly TRBD2 for D (7 bases). CDR3 sequence: CASSPTPGGIFSTDTQYF. DNA of the CDR3: TGTGCCAGCAGCCCCACCCCGGGGGGCATATTTAGCACAGATACGCAGTATTTT. Using reference TRBV9 and TRBJ2-3 for the parts outside the CDR3, the full variable domain is DSGVTQTPKHLITATGQRVTLRCSPRSGDLSVYWYQQSLDQGLQFLIQYYNGEERAKGNILERFSAQQFPDLHSELNLSSLELGDSALYFCASSPTPGGIFSTDTQYFGPGTRLTVL.